This T cell receptor (beta chain) is from a study of blood T cell repertoires in COVID-19. Assay used: immunoSEQ multiplex PCR; TCRdb lists only in-frame clones, some missing. The sample lists 200,000 to 300,000 clones, nearly 85% seen once, with around 5.2% in the top ten. This CDR3 region has 15 residues. V lost 6 bases, J lost 2 bases, and 10 bases stayed unmatched. Germline assignment: CDR1 MNHEY and CDR2 SMNVEV (reference sequence). The chain has TRBV27 and TRBJ2-7, with 7 bases matching TRBD1. The sample taken for sequencing was peripheral blood. The source of this sequence is a human donor in a cohort sampled during active COVID-19. This chain's CDR3 is CASSPSTGLTYEQYF. The CDR3, as DNA: TGTGCCAGCAGCCCATCGACAGGGTTAACCTACGAGCAGTACTTC.